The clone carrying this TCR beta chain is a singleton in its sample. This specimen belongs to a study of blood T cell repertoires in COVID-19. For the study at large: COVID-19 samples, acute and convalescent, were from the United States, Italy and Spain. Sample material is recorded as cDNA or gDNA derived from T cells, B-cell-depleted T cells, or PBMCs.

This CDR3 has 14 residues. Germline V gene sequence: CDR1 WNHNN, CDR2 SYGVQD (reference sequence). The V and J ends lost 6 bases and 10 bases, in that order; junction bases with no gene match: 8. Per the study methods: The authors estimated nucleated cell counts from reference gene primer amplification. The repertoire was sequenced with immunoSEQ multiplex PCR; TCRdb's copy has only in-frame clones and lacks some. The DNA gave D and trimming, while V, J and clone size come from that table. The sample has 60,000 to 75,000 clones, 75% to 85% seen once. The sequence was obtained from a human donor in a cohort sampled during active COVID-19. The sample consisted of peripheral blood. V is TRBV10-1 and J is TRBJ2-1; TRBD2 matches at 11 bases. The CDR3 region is CASSLAGGPTEQFF. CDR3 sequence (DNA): TGCGCCAGCAGCCTAGCGGGGGGCCCGACGGAGCAGTTCTTC.